These 21 T cell receptor beta chains share one sample of origin, sequenced in a study of T cells in women clearing cervical HPV infection. The protocol was immunoSEQ multiplex PCR, while the TCRdb copy is restricted to in-frame clones and leaves out a portion. The repertoire table contains 44,000 or so clones. Sequenced material: blood buffy coat. All receptors derive from a woman between 18 and 70 years old with a cervical HPV16 infection that either progressed to CIN3+ or cleared (not recorded which).

Details on this clone: The CDR3 end lies 3 residues beyond the end of the read and is filled in from the germline J gene. V usage is TRBV7-9 and J usage is TRBJ2-2; the D gene is possibly TRBD2 (6 bases). Germline V gives CDR1 SEHNR, CDR2 FQNEAQ (reference sequence). Between the trimmed V and J ends, which lost 6 bases and 7 bases, there was a span of 12 bases. The CDR3 is 13 amino acids. CDR3 region: CASRLANSGELFF. CDR3 bases read: TGTGCCAGCAGACTAGCTAATAGCGGGGAG.

A note on this clone: The DNA ends 3 residues before the CDR3 does, and the rest of the CDR3 is filled in from the germline J gene. The chain recombines TRBV19 with TRBJ2-2; D is possibly TRBD2 (5 bases). CDR1 LNHDA and CDR2 SQIVND come from the germline V gene (reference sequence). The CDR3 is 16 amino acids. V lost 1 base and J lost 2, with 11 bases in between. The CDR3 DNA, read in part, is TGTGCCAGTAGTATAGTTAGACTACCCAACACCGGGGAG. This codes for CASSIVRLPNTGE. The complete CDR3 reads CASSIVRLPNTGELFF.

Regarding this clone: The read terminates 3 residues ahead of where the CDR3 ends, so the germline J gene completes it. The genes are TRBV2 and TRBJ1-4, with D tentatively TRBD1 (6 bases). This CDR3 region has 16 residues. Germline V gives CDR1 SNHLY, CDR2 FYNNEI. The V end was cut by 3 bases, the J end by 3 bases, with 14 bases between. The CDR3 DNA, read in part, is TGTGCCAGCAGTGATCCTCGGGACATGCCTAATGAAAAA. Translating it yields CASSDPRDMPNEK. The complete CDR3 sequence is CASSDPRDMPNEKLFF.

About this clone: The CDR3 end falls 3 residues outside the read, so it is completed with the germline J gene. This chain connects TRBV23-1 to TRBJ2-7, with 8 bases lining up with TRBD1. TRBV23-1 is annotated as an ORF whose role is uncertain. The V gene end was trimmed by 11 bases and the J gene end by 2 bases; junction bases not matched to a gene: 11. This CDR3 is built from 14 residues. Partial CDR3 DNA: TGCGCCCGAGGGATGAGACAGGGGCCCTACGAG. This codes for CARGMRQGPYE. In full, the CDR3 is CARGMRQGPYEQYF.

Regarding this clone: The CDR3 end lies 3 residues beyond the end of the read and is filled in from the germline J gene. J is TRBJ1-1 and V is TRBV20-1, with D possibly being TRBD1 (5 bases). Germline V gives CDR1 DFQATT, CDR2 SNEGSKA (reference sequence). CDR3 length equals 12 residues. The V end was cut by 3 bases, the J end by 5 bases, with 10 bases between. Incomplete CDR3 DNA: TGCAGTGCTAGGTGGGCAGGGACTGAA. Translated: CSARWAGTE. The whole CDR3 sequence reads CSARWAGTEAFF.

Remarks on this clone: The read finishes 3 residues shy of the CDR3 end, and the germline J gene is used to complete it. V and J are TRBV5-5 and TRBJ1-2; 9 positions agree with TRBD1. Trimming at V came to 0 bases and at J to 6 bases, leaving 3 bases not matched to a gene. The CDR3 has 14 amino acids. In germline, CDR1 is SGHKS, CDR2 YYEKEE (reference sequence). The CDR3 sequence: CASSLGDRENGYTF. The DNA read from the CDR3 is TGTGCCAGCAGCTTGGGGGACAGGGAGAATGGC.

Concerning this clone: The CDR3 extends 3 residues past the end of the read, so its final part is completed from the germline J gene. The chain carries TRBV18 and TRBJ2-4, with D tentatively TRBD2 (7 bases). CDR1 and CDR2 from the germline V gene are KGHSH and LQKENI. CDR3 length equals 14 residues. V was cut by 0 bases and J by 8 bases, with 11 bases left in between. The sequenced CDR3 bases are TGTGCCAGCTCACCACCGGGGGCGGGGGACATT. Translating it yields CASSPPGAGDI. The whole CDR3 sequence is CASSPPGAGDIQYF.

Remarks on this clone: The missing CDR3 end, 3 residues past where the read stops, is filled in from the germline J gene. The V gene is TRBV7-9, the J gene TRBJ2-7, with 11 bases matching TRBD1. With 5 bases clipped from V and 6 bases from J, the junction kept 6 bases outside the gene matches. Germline loops: CDR1 SEHNR, CDR2 FQNEAQ (reference sequence). This CDR3 is 14 amino acids long. CDR3 in amino acids: CASSLRDRGSEQYF. Incomplete CDR3 DNA: TGTGCCAGCAGCCTCCGGGACAGGGGGAGCGAG.

With respect to this clone: The read gets to within 3 residues of the CDR3 end, and the germline J gene fills in the rest. The V gene is TRBV11-2, the J gene TRBJ2-2, with 8 bases that match TRBD2. Looked up from germline, CDR1 is SGHAT and CDR2 is FQNNGV. The CDR3 consists of 15 residues. Trimming removed 4 bases from V and 6 bases from J; junction bases left unmatched: 7. The CDR3 here is CASSSHWTSPGELFF. The CDR3 bases that were read are TGTGCCAGCAGCTCACACTGGACTAGCCCCGGGGAG.

Comment on this clone: The CDR3 end lies 3 residues beyond the end of the read and is filled in from the germline J gene. This chain connects TRBV14 to TRBJ1-1; 9 bases line up with TRBD1. Germline V gene sequence: CDR1 SGHDN, CDR2 FVKESK. The CDR3 loop spans 14 amino acids. J was trimmed by 3 bases and V by 3 bases; bases with no gene match: 2. CDR3 sequence: CASSHNRGHTEAFF. The covered CDR3 bases are TGTGCCAGCAGCCATAACAGGGGGCACACTGAA. Complete variable domain (other parts from reference TRBV14 and TRBJ1-1): EAGVTQFPSHSVIEKGQTVTLRCDPISGHDNLYWYRRVMGKEIKFLLHFVKESKQDESGMPNNRFLAERTGGTYSTLKVQPAELEDSGVYFCASSHNRGHTEAFFGQGTRLTVV.

As concerns this clone: The read ends 3 residues before the CDR3 terminus; that terminus is restored from the germline J gene. The gene calls are TRBV19 and TRBJ2-1; 14 nucleotides agree with TRBD2. The CDR3 extends over 18 amino acids. J gave up 0 bases and V 3 bases, and 4 bases lay outside the gene matches. Germline V lookup: CDR1 LNHDA, CDR2 SQIVND (reference sequence). CDR3 sequence reads: CASSIGLAGGSSYNEQFF. The CDR3 bases that were read are TGTGCCAGTAGTATCGGACTAGCGGGGGGTAGCTCCTACAATGAG.

A remark on this clone: The read finishes 3 residues shy of the CDR3 end, and the germline J gene is used to complete it. The chain couples TRBV6-2 or TRBV6-3 to TRBJ1-5; TRBD1 matches 9 bases. Germline values: CDR1 MNHEY, CDR2 SVGEGT. V lost 4 bases and J lost 2; bases outside the gene matches: 6. This CDR3 is built from 16 residues. The CDR3 protein is CASSSWTGVGNQPQHF. The CDR3 DNA, read in part, is TGTGCCAGCAGTTCTTGGACAGGGGTGGGCAATCAGCCC.

With respect to this clone: Read data end 3 residues before the CDR3 end; the end is taken from the germline J gene. The chain recombines TRBV19 with TRBJ2-3; 8 bases match TRBD1. Unmatched junction bases numbered 13, after V lost 5 bases and J lost 0 bases. Germline CDR1 and CDR2: LNHDA and SQIVND (reference sequence). The CDR3 covers 18 residues. Here the CDR3 reads CASSAPDRVPTSTDTQYF. Partial CDR3 DNA: TGTGCCAGTAGTGCCCCGGACAGGGTCCCAACTAGCACAGATACG.

With regard to this clone: The read halts 3 residues ahead of the CDR3 end, with the missing end drawn from the germline J gene. The V and J genes are TRBV5-4 and TRBJ1-1; D call uncertain. The CDR3 is 13 residues long. Between the trimmed V and J ends, which lost 2 bases and 4 bases, there was a span of 9 bases. The germline V gene encodes CDR1 SGHNT and CDR2 YYREEE (reference sequence). The CDR3 bases that were read are TGTGCCAGCAGCTTCCCGCGGAGCACTGAA. Its protein product is CASSFPRSTE. The entire CDR3 reads CASSFPRSTEAFF.

Note on this clone: From the germline J gene comes the end of the CDR3, since the read stops 3 residues before it. J is TRBJ1-4 and V is TRBV5-1; D possibly corresponds to TRBD1 (6 bases). CDR1 and CDR2 (germline): SGHRS, YFSETQ. Deletions cut 2 bases from V and 8 bases from J, with 13 bases between. The CDR3 extends over 14 amino acids. CDR3 region: CASSLRGIEEKLFF. CDR3 DNA, as far as it was read: TGCGCCAGCAGCTTAAGGGGGATTGAGGAAAAA.

As for this clone: The DNA ends 3 residues before the CDR3 does, and the rest of the CDR3 is filled in from the germline J gene. The chain links TRBV7-9 to TRBJ1-5, with a tentative D call TRBD1 (5 bases). Germline CDR1 and CDR2: SEHNR and FQNEAQ (reference sequence). The length of the CDR3 is 13 residues. The part of the CDR3 DNA that was read is TGTGCCAGCAGCGGGGGACTGGAGAGCCCC. Amino acid sequence: CASSGGLESP. The whole CDR3 sequence is CASSGGLESPQHF.

To note about this clone: The CDR3 goes on 3 residues after the read ends, and that part is filled in from the germline J gene. The J gene is TRBJ2-7, the V gene TRBV2; 9 bases agree with TRBD2. This CDR3 has 14 amino acids. The V gene end was trimmed by 9 bases and the J gene end by 3 bases; junction bases not matched to a gene: 9. Germline V gene data show CDR1 as SNHLY and CDR2 as FYNNEI. The part of the CDR3 DNA that was read is TGTGCCAGAACGGCAGGGACTAGCAACTACGAG. Translated: CARTAGTSNYE. The full-length CDR3 reads as CARTAGTSNYEQYF.

The part of the CDR3 DNA that was read is TGTGCCAGCAGCCGGACAGGCCATAATTCACCC. It is translated as CASSRTGHNSP. The whole CDR3 sequence reads CASSRTGHNSPLHF. This chain uses TRBV5-5 with TRBJ1-6, with TRBD1 matching 7 bases. The read ends 3 residues early relative to the CDR3; the germline J gene fills the gap. Germline assignment: CDR1 SGHKS and CDR2 YYEKEE (reference sequence). Trimming at V came to 4 bases and at J to 5 bases, leaving 3 bases not matched to a gene. The CDR3 contains 14 residues.

With respect to this clone: The read stops 3 residues short of the end of the CDR3; the missing end is completed from the germline J gene. The gene calls are TRBV7-2 and TRBJ1-4; TRBD1 aligns across 8 bases. This CDR3 region has 14 residues. The trim removed 5 bases at V and 4 bases at J, leaving 3 bases unmatched. CDR1 is SGHTA and CDR2 is FQGNSA in the germline V gene. The covered CDR3 bases are TGTGCCAGCAGCCCTGACAGGGGTAATGAAAAA. This encodes CASSPDRGNEK. The complete CDR3 reads CASSPDRGNEKLFF.

As to this clone: The read gets to within 3 residues of the CDR3 end, and the germline J gene fills in the rest. This rearrangement joins TRBV14 to TRBJ2-3; 14 nucleotides line up with TRBD2. Unmatched junction bases numbered 3, after V lost 4 bases and J lost 6 bases. Germline lookup yields CDR1 SGHDN and CDR2 FVKESK. The CDR3 consists of 15 residues. CDR3 loop: CASSPRLAGGDTQYF. CDR3 bases read: TGTGCCAGCAGCCCGAGACTAGCGGGGGGGGATACG.

Remarks on this clone: Coverage ceases 3 residues before the CDR3 finishes, and the germline J gene fills in the end. This chain links TRBV6-2 or TRBV6-3 with TRBJ1-1, with 8 bases identical to TRBD1. Per germline, CDR1 MNHEY and CDR2 SVGEGT. Trimming at V came to 10 bases and at J to 5 bases, leaving 12 bases not matched to a gene. This CDR3 is built from 14 residues. CDR3 in amino acids: CAIGQGGSRTEAFF. The DNA read from the CDR3 is TGTGCCATAGGACAGGGAGGTTCGCGGACTGAA.